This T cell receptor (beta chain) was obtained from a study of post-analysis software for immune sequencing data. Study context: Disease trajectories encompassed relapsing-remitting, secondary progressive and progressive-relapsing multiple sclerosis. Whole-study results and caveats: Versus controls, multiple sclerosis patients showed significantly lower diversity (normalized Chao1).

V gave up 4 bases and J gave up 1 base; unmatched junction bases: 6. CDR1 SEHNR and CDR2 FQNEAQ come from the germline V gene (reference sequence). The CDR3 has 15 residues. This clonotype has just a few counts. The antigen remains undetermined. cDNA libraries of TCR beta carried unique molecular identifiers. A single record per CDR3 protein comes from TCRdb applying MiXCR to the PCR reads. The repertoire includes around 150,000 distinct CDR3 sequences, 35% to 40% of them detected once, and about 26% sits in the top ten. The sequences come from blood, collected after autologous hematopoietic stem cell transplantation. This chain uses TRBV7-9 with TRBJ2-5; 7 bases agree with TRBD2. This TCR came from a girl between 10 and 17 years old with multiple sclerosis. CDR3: CASSSKLAPQETQYF. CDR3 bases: TGTGCCAGCAGCTCCAAACTAGCGCCCCAAGAGACCCAGTACTTC.